The table lists the clone carrying this T cell receptor beta chain with many counts. Its cognate antigen is unknown. An end of the junction does not agree with germline; a read error may underlie this. The sample carries other DNA sequences with the same CDR3. This sample stems from a study of shared clonotypes between healthy human individuals. Across the study: Per-donor plates numbered three CD4 naive, three CD4 memory, two CD8 naive and one CD8 memory. Overall study findings and caveats: In having few donors, the study represented limited genetic and exposure-history diversity.

Clones were sequenced by immunoSEQ multiplex PCR, and TCRdb holds only the in-frame ones, with some missing. The repertoire consists of millions of clones, with over 85% occurring once and the leading ten covering around 0.13%. Sequenced: naive CD4+ T cells sorted from blood. Subset defined: CD45RA+ positively selected. This clonotype originated in a man aged 18 to 29 in good health.

CDR3 nucleotide sequence: TGTGCCATCGGTGAGAATTTCAATTCACCCCTCCACTTT. Protein sequence: CAIGENFNSPLHF. The rearrangement uses TRBV10-3 and TRBJ1-6; D remains unclear. Germline V gene lookup returns CDR1 ENHRY and CDR2 SYGVKD. This CDR3 is built from 13 residues.